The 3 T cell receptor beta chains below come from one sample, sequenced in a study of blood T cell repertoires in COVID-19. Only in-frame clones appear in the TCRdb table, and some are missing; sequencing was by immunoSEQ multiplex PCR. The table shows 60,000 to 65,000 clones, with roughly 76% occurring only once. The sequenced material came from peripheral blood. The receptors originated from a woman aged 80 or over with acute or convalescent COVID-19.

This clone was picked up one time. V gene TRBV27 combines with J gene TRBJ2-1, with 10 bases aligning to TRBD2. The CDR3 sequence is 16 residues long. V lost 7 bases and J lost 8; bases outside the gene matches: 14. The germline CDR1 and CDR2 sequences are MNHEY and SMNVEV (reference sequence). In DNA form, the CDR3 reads TGTGCCAGCAATCAGCTAGCGGGAGACGTTTCAGATGAGCAGTTCTTC. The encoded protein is CASNQLAGDVSDEQFF.

The CDR3 DNA reads TGCGCCAGCAGCCAACGGGGGGAGACCCAGTACTTC. Translated, it gives CASSQRGETQYF. The chain is built from TRBV4-1 and TRBJ2-5; D is perhaps TRBD2 (6 bases). CDR3 length: 12 residues. CDR1 and CDR2 (germline): MGHRA, YSYEKL. Trimming removed 2 bases from V and 5 bases from J, with 6 bases in between.

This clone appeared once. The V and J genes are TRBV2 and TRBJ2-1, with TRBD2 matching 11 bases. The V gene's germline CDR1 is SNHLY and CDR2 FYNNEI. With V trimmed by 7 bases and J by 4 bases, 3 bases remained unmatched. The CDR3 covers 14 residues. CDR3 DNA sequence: TGTGCCAGCATAGCGGGAGGGTCTTACAATGAGCAGTTCTTC. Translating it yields CASIAGGSYNEQFF.